This T cell receptor (beta chain) derives from a study of blood T cells in healthy people across ages. Study-wide context: Capture by template switching was about one barcoded beta molecule per two T cells.

A second PCR, run for about 7 to 11 cycles, used a sample-barcoded 5' primer plus a J-beta primer mix. TCRdb fed the 5' RACE reads into MiXCR, producing one record per CDR3 protein. The table has about 1.1 million distinct CDR3 sequences, more than 30% seen once. The CDR3 covers 17 residues. Germline V gene sequence: CDR1 ENHRY, CDR2 SYGVKD. The ends were cut back, 0 bases at V and 0 bases at J, with 11 bases in the middle. The genes are TRBV10-3 and TRBJ1-4; maybe TRBD1 (5 bases). Sequenced material: blood. This TCR was sampled from a man between 18 and 35 years old in good health. The CDR3 region is CAISESGPAATNEKLFF. The DNA of the CDR3 is TGTGCCATCAGTGAGTCGGGGCCAGCCGCAACTAATGAAAAACTGTTTTTT.